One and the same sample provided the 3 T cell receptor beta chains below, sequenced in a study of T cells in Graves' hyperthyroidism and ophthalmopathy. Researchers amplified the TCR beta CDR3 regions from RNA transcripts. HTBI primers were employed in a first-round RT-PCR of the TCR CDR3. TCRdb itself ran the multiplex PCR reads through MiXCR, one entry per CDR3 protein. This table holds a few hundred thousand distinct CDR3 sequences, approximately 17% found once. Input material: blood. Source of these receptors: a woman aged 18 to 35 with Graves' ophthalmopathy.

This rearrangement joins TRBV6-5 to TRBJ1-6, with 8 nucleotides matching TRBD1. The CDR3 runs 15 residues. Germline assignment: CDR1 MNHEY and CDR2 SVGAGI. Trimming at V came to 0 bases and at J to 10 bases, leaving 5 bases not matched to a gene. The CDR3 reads CASSYSNRGVSPLHF. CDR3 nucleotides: TGTGCCAGCAGTTACTCGAACAGGGGGGTGTCACCCCTCCACTTT.

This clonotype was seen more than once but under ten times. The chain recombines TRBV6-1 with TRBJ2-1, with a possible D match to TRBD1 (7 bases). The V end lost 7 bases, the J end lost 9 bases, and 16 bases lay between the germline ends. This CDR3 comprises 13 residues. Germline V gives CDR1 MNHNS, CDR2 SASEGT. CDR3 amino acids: CASTQEGAGEQFF. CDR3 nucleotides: TGTGCCAGCACCCAGGAGGGGGCGGGTGAGCAGTTCTTC.

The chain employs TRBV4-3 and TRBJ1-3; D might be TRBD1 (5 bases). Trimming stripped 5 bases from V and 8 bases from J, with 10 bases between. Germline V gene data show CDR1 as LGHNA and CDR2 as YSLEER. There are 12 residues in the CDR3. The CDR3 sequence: CASSFRDDTIYF. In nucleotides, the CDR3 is TGCGCCAGCAGCTTCCGGGACGACACCATATATTTT.